A single sample gave rise to the 30 T cell receptor beta chains below, sequenced in a study of cytomegalovirus exposure and HLA in healthy donors. Primers included in the PCR were 60 Vbeta and 13 Jbeta primers. The method was immunoSEQ multiplex PCR; TCRdb's version includes in-frame clones alone and lacks a portion of them. The data hold approximately 190,000 clones, with about four fifths observed a single time. Material: PBMCs. The receptor source for this set is a woman under 30 in good health and CMV-seronegative.

The chain combines TRBV21-1 with TRBJ1-2. TRBV21-1 is a pseudogene segment. The CDR3 contains 16 residues. The DNA of the CDR3 is TGTGCCAGCAGCATGTCCTTGGGGGGGGCTAACTATGGCTACACCTTC. Translating it yields CASSMSLGGANYGYTF.

The count of this clone is one. The V and J genes are TRBV11-2 and TRBJ1-2; D is perhaps TRBD1 (6 bases). Trimming took off 1 base at V and 3 bases at J, with 15 bases between the two ends. The germline gives CDR1 SGHAT, CDR2 FQNNGV. The CDR3 extends over 16 amino acids. The CDR3 protein is CASSLGRGAFDYGYTF. CDR3 sequence (DNA): TGTGCCAGCAGCTTAGGCAGGGGCGCCTTTGACTATGGCTACACCTTC. Filled out from reference TRBV11-2 and TRBJ1-2, the complete variable domain reads EAGVAQSPRYKIIEKRQSVAFWCNPISGHATLYWYQQILGQGPKLLIQFQNNGVVDDSQLPKDRFSAERLKGVDSTLKIQPAKLEDSAVYLCASSLGRGAFDYGYTFGSGTRLTVV.

The chain joins TRBV20-1 to TRBJ2-7; D is undetermined. Trimming left V 1 base short and J 10 bases short, with 11 bases between. The germline V gene encodes CDR1 DFQATT and CDR2 SNEGSKA (reference sequence). The CDR3 consists of 11 residues. CDR3 DNA: TGCAGTGCTAGAGTCGTAGAGAATCAGTACTTC. Its protein is CSARVVENQYF.

The genes are TRBV2 and TRBJ2-7; 7 bases align to TRBD2. There are 14 residues in the CDR3. V lost 5 bases and J lost 6; bases outside the gene matches: 10. CDR1 is SNHLY and CDR2 is FYNNEI in the germline V gene. The CDR3 sequence: CASSNRDYRSEQYV. The CDR3 DNA reads TGTGCCAGCAGTAACCGGGACTACCGCTCCGAGCAGTACGTC.

J is TRBJ2-7 and V is TRBV2; 7 bases are shared with TRBD2. This CDR3 contains 14 residues. CDR1 and CDR2 from the germline V gene are SNHLY and FYNNEI. The trim removed 11 bases at V and 4 bases at J, leaving 14 bases unmatched. The CDR3 here is CASAWEGGPYEQYV. The CDR3 DNA is TGTGCCTCCGCGTGGGAGGGAGGGCCATACGAGCAGTACGTC.

CDR3 sequence (DNA): TGTGCCAGCAGTTTGAGGGTGTCCTACGAGCAGTACTTC. Protein sequence: CASSLRVSYEQYF. This chain connects TRBV27 to TRBJ2-7, with D perhaps matching TRBD2 (5 bases). The V and J ends lost 3 bases and 1 base respectively, with 7 bases between them. The CDR3 has 13 residues. From germline, CDR1 is MNHEY and CDR2 SMNVEV (reference sequence).

The rearrangement uses TRBV28 and TRBJ1-1, with D maybe TRBD1 (5 bases). V lost 3 bases, J lost 4 bases, and 15 bases lay in between. The CDR3 is 15 residues long. The germline gives CDR1 MDHEN, CDR2 SYDVKM. Written as DNA, the CDR3 is TGTGCCAGCAGTTTCGGGGGGAGGATGGCCACTGAAGCTTTCTTT. Translated: CASSFGGRMATEAFF.

V gene TRBV4-3 combines with J gene TRBJ1-5; TRBD1 matches 7 bases. CDR1 is LGHNA, CDR2 YSLEER, per germline. With V trimmed by 1 base and J by 2 bases, 2 bases remained unmatched. This CDR3 comprises 15 residues. The CDR3 DNA follows: TGCGCCAGCAGCCAAGTTACAGGGGGCAATCAGCCCCAGCATTTT. Protein: CASSQVTGGNQPQHF.

The genes are TRBV7-2 and TRBJ2-7; possibly TRBD2 for D (6 bases). Germline V gene data show CDR1 as SGHTA and CDR2 as FQGNSA. V dropped 1 base and J dropped 2 bases, with 12 bases sitting between them. CDR3 length: 15 residues. In nucleotides, the CDR3 is TGTGCCAGCAGCTTAGAACTAGCAAGGGCCTACGAGCAGTACGTC. This sequence encodes CASSLELARAYEQYV.

The genes are TRBV11-2 and TRBJ2-1, with D possibly matching TRBD2 (5 bases). Germline CDR1 SGHAT, CDR2 FQNNGV. This CDR3 is built from 13 residues. V was trimmed by 1 base and J by 8 bases, leaving 9 bases between them. CDR3 loop: CASSLGVAHEQFF. The DNA for the CDR3 is TGTGCCAGCAGCTTAGGGGTAGCGCATGAGCAGTTCTTC.

The V gene is TRBV11-2, the J gene TRBJ2-5; 11 bases are shared with TRBD2. Losses at the gene ends were 5 bases for V and 3 bases for J; bases not matched to a gene: 2. CDR1 SGHAT and CDR2 FQNNGV come from the germline V gene. This CDR3 is built from 14 residues. CDR3 residues: CASSQGLAEETQYF. The CDR3 nucleotides read TGTGCCAGCAGCCAGGGACTAGCGGAAGAGACCCAGTACTTC. The complete variable domain, with remaining parts taken from reference TRBV11-2 and TRBJ2-5, reads EAGVAQSPRYKIIEKRQSVAFWCNPISGHATLYWYQQILGQGPKLLIQFQNNGVVDDSQLPKDRFSAERLKGVDSTLKIQPAKLEDSAVYLCASSQGLAEETQYFGPGTRLLVL.

This chain uses TRBV27 with TRBJ2-2, with unresolved D. This CDR3 spans 14 amino acids. The germline gives CDR1 MNHEY, CDR2 SMNVEV (reference sequence). V lost 4 bases and J lost 6, with 12 bases in between. The CDR3 DNA reads TGTGCCAGCAGTTCCTACTCTGGTTCCGGGGAGCTGTTTTTT. Protein product: CASSSYSGSGELFF.

V and J are TRBV7-8 and TRBJ2-2; TRBD2 agrees at 9 bases. Germline V gene sequence: CDR1 SGHVS, CDR2 FQNEAQ. The CDR3 is 14 residues long. J lost 7 bases, V lost 7 bases, and 7 bases had no gene match. The DNA for the CDR3 is TGTGCCAGCACCGATAGCGGGAGCGGCGGGGAGCTGTTTTTT. Amino acid sequence: CASTDSGSGGELFF.

The chain is built from TRBV5-4 and TRBJ2-3; D is undetermined. Looked up from germline, CDR1 is SGHNT and CDR2 is YYREEE (reference sequence). V lost 0 bases and J lost 0, with 8 bases in between. The CDR3 runs to 15 residues. The CDR3 DNA sequence: TGTGCCAGCAGCTTGGGGCGGATTAGCACAGATACGCAGTATTTT. It translates to CASSLGRISTDTQYF.

J is TRBJ2-1 and V is TRBV9; 11 positions agree with TRBD2. The CDR3 sequence is 15 residues long. The V and J ends lost 1 base and 8 bases, in that order; junction bases with no gene match: 5. The V gene's germline CDR1 is SGDLS and CDR2 YYNGEE. The CDR3 nucleotides are TGTGCCAGCAGCGTAAGTAGCGGGGGGGCGGATGAGCAGTTCTTC. Translation gives CASSVSSGGADEQFF.

The V call is TRBV7-9, the J call TRBJ1-1, with D uncertain. The CDR3 spans 13 residues. Germline CDR1 and CDR2: SEHNR and FQNEAQ (reference sequence). The V and J ends lost 3 bases and 5 bases respectively, with 10 bases between them. CDR3 sequence (DNA): TGTGCCAGCAGCTTTAGAGGGAGTACTGAAGCTTTCTTT. Its translation is CASSFRGSTEAFF.

This clone appeared once. This rearrangement joins TRBV7-2 to TRBJ2-2; D perhaps matches TRBD2 (6 bases). Trimming cost V 1 base and J 6 bases, with 9 bases left between them. This CDR3 region has 14 residues. Germline assignment: CDR1 SGHTA and CDR2 FQGNSA. The CDR3 sequence is CASSLEWGAGELFF. CDR3 DNA sequence: TGTGCCAGCAGCTTAGAGTGGGGGGCCGGGGAGCTGTTTTTT.

This clone occurred once. At one of its ends the junction is not consistent with the germline gene, which may arise from a read error. The V gene is TRBV6-5, the J gene TRBJ1-1; TRBD1 matches at 8 bases. Germline CDR1 and CDR2: MNHEY and SVGAGI. The CDR3 totals 15 residues. As DNA, the CDR3 is TGTGCCAGCAGTTACGGGGGACAGGTGAAGACTGAAGCTTTCTTT. It is translated as CASSYGGQVKTEAFF.

This chain joins TRBV29-1 and TRBJ2-7, with 12 bases that match TRBD1. CDR3 length: 14 residues. Germline values: CDR1 SQVTM, CDR2 ANQGSEA. Unmatched junction bases numbered 6, after V lost 5 bases and J lost 4 bases. CDR3 in amino acids: CSVSGQGALYEQYF. In nucleotides, the CDR3 is TGCAGCGTTTCGGGACAGGGGGCTTTATACGAGCAGTACTTC.

The gene calls are TRBV7-2 and TRBJ2-5; D gene ambiguous. This CDR3 region has 14 residues. Per the germline V gene, CDR1 is SGHTA and CDR2 is FQGNSA. V lost 1 base and J 1 base, leaving 7 bases between the germline ends. The CDR3 coding sequence is TGTGCCAGCAGCTTAGAGAGTAGCCAAGAGACCCAGTACTTC. Translation gives CASSLESSQETQYF. Together with reference TRBV7-2 and TRBJ2-5, the CDR3 gives the full variable domain: GAGVSQSPSNKVTEKGKDVELRCDPISGHTALYWYRQSLGQGLEFLIYFQGNSAPDKSGLPSDRFSAERTGGSVSTLTIQRTQQEDSAVYLCASSLESSQETQYFGPGTRLLVL.

This chain uses TRBV28 with TRBJ2-5; D remains unclear. The V gene lost 5 bases and the J gene lost 5 bases, with 12 bases spanning the gap. CDR1 is MDHEN and CDR2 is SYDVKM in the germline V gene. The CDR3 length is 13 residues. The CDR3 coding sequence is TGTGCCAGCAGTCCCCTTTTTATGGAGACCCAGTACTTC. Translating gives CASSPLFMETQYF. The entire variable domain, with the rest obtained from reference TRBV28 and TRBJ2-5, is as follows: DVKVTQSSRYLVKRTGEKVFLECVQDMDHENMFWYRQDPGLGLRLIYFSYDVKMKEKGDIPEGYSVSREKKERFSLILESASTNQTSMYLCASSPLFMETQYFGPGTRLLVL.

This clone was detected only a few times. This sequence joins TRBV7-9 and TRBJ2-1; no clear D. V lost 2 bases and J lost 4, with 12 bases in between. The germline V gene has CDR1 SEHNR and CDR2 FQNEAQ (reference sequence). The CDR3 has 15 residues. CDR3 protein: CASSLRPTGYNEQFF. In DNA form, the CDR3 reads TGTGCCAGCAGCTTACGTCCAACCGGGTACAATGAGCAGTTCTTC.

The rearrangement joins TRBV10-3 to TRBJ2-7; possible D gene TRBD2, 5 bases. This CDR3 is built from 14 residues. V was clipped by 2 bases and J by 2 bases, with 10 bases between them. Germline CDR1 is ENHRY and CDR2 is SYGVKD. CDR3 nucleotides: TGTGCCATCAGTGAGAGAGGAGGTACCTACGAGCAGTACTTC. Its protein product is CAISERGGTYEQYF.

V usage is TRBV6-5 and J usage is TRBJ1-2, with 9 nucleotides matching TRBD1. Germline V gene data show CDR1 as MNHEY and CDR2 as SVGAGI. CDR3 length: 16 residues. The ends lost 0 bases at V and 3 bases at J; junction bases unmatched: 5. The CDR3 sequence: CASSYSYRGHDYGYTF. CDR3 nucleotides: TGTGCCAGCAGTTACTCTTACAGGGGGCACGACTATGGCTACACCTTC.

The chain carries TRBV9 and TRBJ2-5; D perhaps matches TRBD1 (5 bases). Trimming removed 0 bases from V and 2 bases from J, with 8 bases in between. CDR1 is SGDLS, CDR2 YYNGEE, per germline. The CDR3 spans 14 residues. The CDR3 loop is CASSVEGSQETQYF. CDR3 coding DNA: TGTGCCAGCAGCGTAGAGGGGTCGCAAGAGACCCAGTACTTC.

The genes are TRBV27 and TRBJ1-2; D perhaps matches TRBD1 (6 bases). This CDR3 has 15 residues. Looked up from germline, CDR1 is MNHEY and CDR2 is SMNVEV (reference sequence). Trimming took 3 bases from V and 4 from J, leaving 15 bases between them. The CDR3 bases are TGTGCCAGCAGTTTGTGGCGGGGGCTAGGCTATGGCTACACCTTC. Protein product: CASSLWRGLGYGYTF.

The V and J genes are TRBV5-1 and TRBJ1-6; D unclear. V lost 0 bases and J 4 bases, leaving 8 bases between the germline ends. The germline V gene has CDR1 SGHRS and CDR2 YFSETQ. The CDR3 runs 15 residues. DNA for the CDR3: TGCGCCAGCAGCTTGGTGGGAGATTATAATTCACCCCTCCACTTT. It encodes CASSLVGDYNSPLHF.

The chain recombines TRBV9 with TRBJ2-7; unclear D gene. Germline V lookup: CDR1 SGDLS, CDR2 YYNGEE. Trimming stripped 4 bases from V and 4 bases from J, with 9 bases between. CDR3 length: 12 amino acids. CDR3 sequence (DNA): TGTGCCAGCAGCCCCCCGGAGTACGAGCAGTACTTC. Its translation: CASSPPEYEQYF.

The chain recombines TRBV27 with TRBJ2-4; TRBD2 matches at 8 bases. J gave up 5 bases and V 5 bases, and 11 bases lay outside the gene matches. The CDR3 consists of 16 residues. Germline assignment: CDR1 MNHEY and CDR2 SMNVEV (reference sequence). DNA for the CDR3: TGTGCCAGCAGTGCCACGCGAACTAGCGGAGAAAACATTCAGTACTTC. It yields the protein CASSATRTSGENIQYF.

The rearrangement joins TRBV15 to TRBJ2-2; the D is unclear. The V gene lost 0 bases and the J gene lost 2 bases, with 10 bases spanning the gap. The CDR3 has 16 residues. From germline, CDR1 is LNHNV and CDR2 YYDKDF (reference sequence). The DNA for the CDR3 is TGTGCCACCAGCAGAGACCGAGGAATCAACACCGGGGAGCTGTTTTTT. Translation: CATSRDRGINTGELFF.